This paragraph reports one T cell receptor (beta chain). Its antigen remains unknown. V gave up 4 bases and J gave up 4 bases, with 13 bases separating them. The CDR3 is made up of 13 amino acids. Germline V gene lookup returns CDR1 SQVTM and CDR2 ANQGSEA. As every portion of the isolated RNA was reverse transcribed, the sequencing read expressed TCRB transcripts. Regulatory, naive and central memory T cell samples averaged around 3.9 million reads. Clones were read by immunoSEQ multiplex PCR, and TCRdb kept only the in-frame ones, dropping some. The sample lists approximately 140,000 clones; less than 8.5% were seen once. These data originate in a study of beta chain features in type 1 diabetes. Study summary: There were some 100,000,000 sorted cells examined across all samples.

Points from the study as a whole: cDNA sequencing could over-represent cells with high TCR expression.

In all sorted populations, purity surpassed 95%. The chain employs TRBV29-1 and TRBJ1-1; D is possibly TRBD1 (6 bases). The sequencing input was central memory CD4+ T cells from blood. The clonotype was recovered from a woman aged 25 to 39 in good health. In DNA form, the CDR3 reads TGCAGCGTTGCGCCTCAGGGGCCCACTGAAGCTTTCTTT. Protein sequence: CSVAPQGPTEAFF.